This T cell receptor (beta chain) was captured by sequencing in a study of graft-versus-host responses after intestinal transplantation. V was trimmed by 0 bases and J by 5 bases, leaving 8 bases between them. The CDR3 totals 13 residues. Germline lookup yields CDR1 WNHNN and CDR2 SYGVQD (reference sequence). Regarding this clone: Its antigen is still unknown.

Sequenced by immunoSEQ multiplex PCR; TCRdb stores in-frame clones only, minus some. The sample has approximately 80,000 clones, roughly nine tenths seen once. The TCR originated in a human donor who received an intestinal transplant. The source material was unstimulated CD4+ T cells sorted from spleen or lymph node cells, sampled before intestinal transplant. The chain uses TRBV10-1 and TRBJ2-7, with D tentatively TRBD2 (5 bases). The CDR3 DNA sequence: TGCGCCAGCAGTGAGTCGCCCGGGGACGAGCAGTACTTC. Residues: CASSESPGDEQYF.